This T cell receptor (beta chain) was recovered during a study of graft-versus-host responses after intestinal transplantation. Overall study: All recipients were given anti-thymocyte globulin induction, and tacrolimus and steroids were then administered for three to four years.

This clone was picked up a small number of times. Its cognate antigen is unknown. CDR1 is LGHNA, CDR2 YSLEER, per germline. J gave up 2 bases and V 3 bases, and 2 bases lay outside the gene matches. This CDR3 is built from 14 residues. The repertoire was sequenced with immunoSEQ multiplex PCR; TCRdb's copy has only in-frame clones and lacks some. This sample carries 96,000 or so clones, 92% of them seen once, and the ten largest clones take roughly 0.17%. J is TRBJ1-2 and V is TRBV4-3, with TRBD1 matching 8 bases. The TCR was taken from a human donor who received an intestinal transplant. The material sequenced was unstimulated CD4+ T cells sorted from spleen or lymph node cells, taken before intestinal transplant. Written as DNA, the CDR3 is TGCGCCAGCAGCCAGGGGGACAGGAACTATGGCTACACCTTC. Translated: CASSQGDRNYGYTF.